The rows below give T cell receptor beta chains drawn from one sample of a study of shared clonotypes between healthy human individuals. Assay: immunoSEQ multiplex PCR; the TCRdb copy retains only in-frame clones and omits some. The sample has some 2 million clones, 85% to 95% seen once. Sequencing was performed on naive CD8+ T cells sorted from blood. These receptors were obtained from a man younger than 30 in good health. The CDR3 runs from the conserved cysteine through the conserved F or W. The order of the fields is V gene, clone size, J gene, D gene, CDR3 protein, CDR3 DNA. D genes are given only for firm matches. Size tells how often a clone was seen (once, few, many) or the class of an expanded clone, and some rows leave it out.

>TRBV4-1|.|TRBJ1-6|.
CASSQGVGPGPGSPLHF
TGCGCCAGCAGCCAAGGTGTGGGCCCGGGACCGGGTTCACCCCTCCACTTT
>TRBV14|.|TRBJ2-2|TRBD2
CASSQGLAGMELFF
TGTGCCAGCAGCCAAGGACTAGCCGGAATGGAGCTGTTTTTT
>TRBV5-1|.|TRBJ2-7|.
CASSLDPGYEQYF
TGCGCCAGCAGCTTGGACCCCGGCTACGAGCAGTACTTC
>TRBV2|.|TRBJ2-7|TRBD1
CAITGTGVYEQYF
TGTGCCATCACCGGGACAGGAGTCTACGAGCAGTACTTC
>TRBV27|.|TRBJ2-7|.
CASRALGSYEQYF
TGTGCCAGCAGAGCCCTAGGGTCCTACGAGCAGTACTTC
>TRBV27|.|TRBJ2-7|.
CASSLAGPTYEQYF
TGTGCCAGCAGTTTGGCCGGCCCTACCTACGAGCAGTACTTC
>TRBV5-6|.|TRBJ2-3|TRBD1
CASSTGTVDTQYF
TGTGCCAGCAGCACGGGGACAGTCGATACGCAGTATTTT
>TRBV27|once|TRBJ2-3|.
CASSLTNGGEADTQYF
TGTGCCAGCAGTTTAACGAATGGCGGTGAAGCAGATACGCAGTATTTT
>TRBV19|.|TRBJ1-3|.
CAEGNTIYF
TGTGCCGAAGGAAACACCATATATTTT
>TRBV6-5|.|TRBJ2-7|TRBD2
CASSPSGGAWEQYF
TGTGCCAGCAGTCCTAGCGGGGGGGCCTGGGAGCAGTACTTC
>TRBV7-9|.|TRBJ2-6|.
CASSAEGAGANVLTF
TGTGCCAGCAGCGCCGAGGGCGCTGGGGCCAACGTCCTGACTTTC
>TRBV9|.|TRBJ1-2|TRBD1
CASSAPTGEHGYTF
TGTGCCAGCAGCGCCCCGACAGGGGAGCATGGCTACACCTTC
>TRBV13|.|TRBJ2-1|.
CASSLASRYNEQFF
TGTGCCAGCAGCTTAGCTAGCAGATACAATGAGCAGTTCTTC
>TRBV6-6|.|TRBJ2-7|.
CASSAPESSPYEQYF
TGTGCCAGCAGCGCCCCGGAGTCCTCTCCCTACGAGCAGTACTTC
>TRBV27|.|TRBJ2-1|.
CASTFNAGLAYNEQFF
TGTGCCAGCACTTTTAATGCAGGGTTGGCGTACAATGAGCAGTTCTTC
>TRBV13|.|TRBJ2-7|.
CASSLQAVYEQYF
TGTGCCAGCAGCTTACAAGCGGTATACGAGCAGTACTTC
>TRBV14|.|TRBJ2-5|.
CASSQDVRIQETQYF
TGTGCCAGCAGCCAAGATGTCAGAATCCAAGAGACCCAGTACTTC
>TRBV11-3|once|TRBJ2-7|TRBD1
CASSPRTGDYEQYF
TGTGCCAGCAGCCCCCGGACAGGGGACTACGAGCAGTACTTC
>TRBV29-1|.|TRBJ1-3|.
CSVESGTDSGNTIYF
TGCAGCGTTGAGTCCGGGACCGACTCTGGAAACACCATATATTTT
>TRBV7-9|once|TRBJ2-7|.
CASTLHEQYF
TGTGCCAGCACCCTCCACGAGCAGTACTTC
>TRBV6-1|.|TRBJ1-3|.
CASSEALIFGYTIYF
TGTGCCAGCAGTGAAGCCCTTATTTTCGGATACACCATATATTTT
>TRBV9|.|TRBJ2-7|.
CASSTGTVPYEQYF
TGTGCCAGCAGTACCGGGACGGTCCCCTACGAGCAGTACTTC
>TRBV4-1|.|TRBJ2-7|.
CASSQRERNYEQYF
TGCGCCAGCAGCCAAAGAGAGAGGAACTACGAGCAGTACTTC
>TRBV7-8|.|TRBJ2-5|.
CASSPTLEETQYF
TGTGCCAGCAGCCCCACACTGGAGGAGACCCAGTACTTC
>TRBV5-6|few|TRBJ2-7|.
CASSLYGDYEQYF
TGTGCCAGCAGCTTGTACGGGGACTACGAGCAGTACTTC
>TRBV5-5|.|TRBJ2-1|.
CASGPDNEQFF
TGTGCCAGCGGCCCAGACAATGAGCAGTTCTTC
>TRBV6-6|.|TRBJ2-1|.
CASSYGANEQFF
TGTGCCAGCAGTTACGGAGCTAATGAGCAGTTCTTC
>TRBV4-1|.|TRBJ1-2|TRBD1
CASSLGQGALYGYTF
TGCGCCAGCAGTCTGGGACAGGGGGCACTGTATGGCTACACCTTC
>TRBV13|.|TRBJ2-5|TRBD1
CASSRGRVSQETQYF
TGTGCCAGCAGCAGGGGGCGCGTATCCCAAGAGACCCAGTACTTC
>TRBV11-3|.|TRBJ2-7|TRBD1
CASSPRDSPYEQYF
TGTGCCAGCAGCCCCCGGGACAGCCCCTACGAGCAGTACTTC
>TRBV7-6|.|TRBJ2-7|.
CASSLFLEYEQYF
TGTGCCAGCAGCTTATTCCTCGAATACGAGCAGTACTTC
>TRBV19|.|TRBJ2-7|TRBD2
CASSPLAGLSHEQYF
TGTGCCAGTAGTCCCCTAGCGGGGTTATCCCACGAGCAGTACTTC
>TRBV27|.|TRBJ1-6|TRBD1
CASRLTGSNSPLHF
TGTGCCAGCAGACTGACAGGGAGTAATTCACCCCTCCACTTT
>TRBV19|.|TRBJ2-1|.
CASSMGTSNEQFF
TGTGCCAGTAGTATGGGGACATCCAATGAGCAGTTCTTC
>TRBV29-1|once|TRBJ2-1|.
CSVEKGNGEFF
TGCAGCGTTGAAAAGGGGAACGGGGAGTTCTTC
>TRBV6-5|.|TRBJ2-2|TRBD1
CASSYRTGQGTGELFF
TGTGCCAGCAGTTATAGGACAGGGCAGGGGACCGGGGAGCTGTTTTTT
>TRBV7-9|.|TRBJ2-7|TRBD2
CASSPLAGGWEEQYF
TGTGCCAGCAGCCCCCTAGCGGGAGGCTGGGAAGAGCAGTACTTC
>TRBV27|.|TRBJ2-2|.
CASSPGLPGELFF
TGTGCCAGCAGTCCCGGCCTTCCCGGGGAGCTGTTTTTT
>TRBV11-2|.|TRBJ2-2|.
CASSSLAGLGDGELFF
TGTGCCAGCAGCTCCCTAGCCGGGCTGGGTGACGGGGAGCTGTTTTTT
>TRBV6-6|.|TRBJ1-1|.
CASSHPWATSTEAFF
TGTGCCAGCAGTCACCCCTGGGCGACGAGCACTGAAGCTTTCTTT
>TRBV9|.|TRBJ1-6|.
CASDISGGEYSPLHF
TGTGCCAGTGATATATCGGGTGGCGAATATTCACCCCTCCACTTT
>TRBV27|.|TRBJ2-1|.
CASSLSQGNEQFF
TGTGCCAGCAGTTTATCGCAGGGCAATGAGCAGTTCTTC
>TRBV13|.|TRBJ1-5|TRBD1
CASSIGTGNQPQHF
TGTGCCAGCAGCATCGGGACAGGGAATCAGCCCCAGCATTTT
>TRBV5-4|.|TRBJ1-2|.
CASSSSYNTNYGYTF
TGTGCCAGCAGCTCCTCTTACAACACCAACTATGGCTACACCTTC
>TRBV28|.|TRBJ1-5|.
CASSLVYQPQHF
TGTGCCAGCAGTTTAGTCTATCAGCCCCAGCATTTT
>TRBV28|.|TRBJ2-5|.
CASSSFPGDPPQTQYF
TGTGCCAGCAGTTCATTTCCTGGGGACCCCCCCCAGACCCAGTACTTC
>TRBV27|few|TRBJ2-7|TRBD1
CASADRDPTDYEQYF
TGTGCCAGCGCGGACAGGGACCCTACCGACTACGAGCAGTACTTC